A selection of T cell receptor beta chains follows, all from one sample in a study of blood T cell repertoires in COVID-19. Libraries were prepared by immunoSEQ multiplex PCR; TCRdb keeps only in-frame clonotypes and omits some of them. The data hold about 210,000 clones, with roughly 80% observed a single time. Input material: peripheral blood. Receptors originate from a woman of 80 years or more with COVID-19, enrolled during active disease. CDR3s include the opening cysteine and the closing phenylalanine or tryptophan. The D gene is left open where the match is weak. For some rows the clone size is stated as once, few or many, or as a class when expanded; others skip it.

V	J	D	size	CDR3	DNA
TRBV7-9	TRBJ2-1	TRBD2	.	CASREGLAGASVDTNEQFF	TGTGCCAGCAGAGAGGGACTAGCGGGGGCCTCGGTTGATACAAATGAGCAGTTCTTC
TRBV6-5	TRBJ1-5	TRBD1	few	CASVRDRDQPQHF	TGTGCCAGCGTCCGGGACAGGGACCAGCCCCAGCATTTT
TRBV10-3	TRBJ2-5	.	.	CAIRGGPSGGETQYF	TGTGCCATCAGGGGCGGTCCGAGCGGAGGAGAGACCCAGTACTTC
TRBV6-5	TRBJ1-6	TRBD1	.	CASSYSSRGLSPLHF	TGTGCCAGCAGTTACTCGAGCAGGGGGCTATCACCCCTCCACTTT
TRBV18	TRBJ1-2	.	once	CASSPPSLQGGYGYTF	TGTGCCAGCTCACCACCGAGCCTTCAGGGCGGCTATGGCTACACCTTC
TRBV7-2	TRBJ2-2	TRBD2	.	CASSPRTSLNTGELFF	TGTGCCAGCAGTCCCAGGACTAGCCTGAACACCGGGGAGCTGTTTTTT
TRBV5-1	TRBJ1-2	TRBD1	once	CASSSTGVGYGYTF	TGCGCCAGCAGCTCTACAGGGGTAGGCTATGGCTACACCTTC
TRBV6-6	TRBJ1-2	.	.	CASSSRDSLNYGYTF	TGTGCCAGCAGTTCTCGCGACAGCCTTAACTATGGCTACACCTTC
TRBV7-6	TRBJ2-5	.	few	CASSLEGRAKTQYF	TGTGCCAGCAGCTTAGAGGGCAGGGCAAAGACCCAGTACTTC
TRBV7-6	TRBJ2-1	TRBD2	.	CASSLRTGGPGEQFF	TGTGCCAGCAGCTTGAGAACGGGGGGGCCCGGTGAGCAGTTCTTC
TRBV24-1	TRBJ2-1	TRBD2	.	CATSDPSRGAGGLNEQFF	TGTGCCACCAGTGACCCCTCAAGGGGAGCGGGGGGGCTTAATGAGCAGTTCTTC
TRBV28	TRBJ1-2	TRBD1	.	CASTIGGQRVLLGYTF	TGTGCCAGCACTATAGGGGGACAGCGCGTGCTGCTAGGCTACACCTTC
TRBV19	TRBJ2-3	.	.	CASSIDTTTDTQYF	TGTGCCAGTAGTATAGATACTACCACAGATACGCAGTATTTT
TRBV24-1	TRBJ2-1	TRBD2	.	CATGAVEPGLAASYNEQFF	TGTGCCACCGGAGCCGTTGAACCCGGACTAGCGGCCTCCTACAATGAGCAGTTCTTC